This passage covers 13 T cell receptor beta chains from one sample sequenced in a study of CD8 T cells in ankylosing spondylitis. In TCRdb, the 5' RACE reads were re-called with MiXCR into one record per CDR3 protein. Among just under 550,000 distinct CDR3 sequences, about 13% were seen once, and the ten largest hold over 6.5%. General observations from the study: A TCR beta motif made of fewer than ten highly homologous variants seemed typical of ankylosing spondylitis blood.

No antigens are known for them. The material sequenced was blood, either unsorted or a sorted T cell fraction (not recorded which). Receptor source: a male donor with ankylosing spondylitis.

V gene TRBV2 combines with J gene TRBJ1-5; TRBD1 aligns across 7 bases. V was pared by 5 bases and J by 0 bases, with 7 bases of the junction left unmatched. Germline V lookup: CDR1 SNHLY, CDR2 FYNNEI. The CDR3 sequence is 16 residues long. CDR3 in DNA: TGTGCCAGCAGTCAGGGGGGTGGCCGTAGCAATCAGCCCCAGCATTTT. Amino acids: CASSQGGGRSNQPQHF.

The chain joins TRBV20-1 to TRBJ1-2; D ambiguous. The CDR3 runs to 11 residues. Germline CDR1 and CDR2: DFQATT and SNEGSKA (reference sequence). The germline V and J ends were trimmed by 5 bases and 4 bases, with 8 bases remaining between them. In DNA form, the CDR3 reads TGCAGTGCTTCAGTTCCCTATGGCTACACCTTC. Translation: CSASVPYGYTF.

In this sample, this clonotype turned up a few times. CDR3 DNA: TGTGCCAGCAGCTCGTCGCCCAGGGAGCTGTTTTTT. Its protein product is CASSSSPRELFF. The chain joins TRBV7-2 to TRBJ1-4; D call uncertain. Matching the DNA end better, TRBJ2-2 makes the J call doubtful. The CDR3 contains 12 residues. Per the germline V gene, CDR1 is SGHTA and CDR2 is FQGNSA.

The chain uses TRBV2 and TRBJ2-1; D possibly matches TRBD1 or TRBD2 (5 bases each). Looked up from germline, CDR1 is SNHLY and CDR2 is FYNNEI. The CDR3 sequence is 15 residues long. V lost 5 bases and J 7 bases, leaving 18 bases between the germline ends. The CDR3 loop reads CASSRGGAVGNEQFF. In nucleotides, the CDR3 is TGTGCCAGCAGTCGTGGGGGAGCAGTCGGAAATGAGCAGTTCTTC.

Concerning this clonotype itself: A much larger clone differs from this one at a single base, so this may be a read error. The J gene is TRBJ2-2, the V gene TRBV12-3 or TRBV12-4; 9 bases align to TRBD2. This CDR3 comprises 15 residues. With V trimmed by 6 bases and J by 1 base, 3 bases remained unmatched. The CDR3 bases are TGTGCCAGCAGATTTAGCGGGAGGAACACCGGGGAGCTGTTTTTT. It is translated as CASRFSGRNTGELFF.

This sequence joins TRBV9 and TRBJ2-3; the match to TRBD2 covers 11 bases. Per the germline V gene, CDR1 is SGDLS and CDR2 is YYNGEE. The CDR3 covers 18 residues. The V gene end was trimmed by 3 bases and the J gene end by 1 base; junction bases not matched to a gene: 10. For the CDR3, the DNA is TGTGCCAGCAGCGCCCTAGCGGGAGGAGGGGGTGGCACAGATACGCAGTATTTT. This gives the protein CASSALAGGGGGTDTQYF.

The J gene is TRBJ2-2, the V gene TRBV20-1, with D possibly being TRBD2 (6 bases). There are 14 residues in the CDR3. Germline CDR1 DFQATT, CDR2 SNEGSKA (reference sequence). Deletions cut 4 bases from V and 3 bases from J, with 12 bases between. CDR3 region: CSAKPGLYTGELFF. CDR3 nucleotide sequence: TGCAGTGCTAAGCCGGGACTTTACACCGGGGAGCTGTTTTTT.

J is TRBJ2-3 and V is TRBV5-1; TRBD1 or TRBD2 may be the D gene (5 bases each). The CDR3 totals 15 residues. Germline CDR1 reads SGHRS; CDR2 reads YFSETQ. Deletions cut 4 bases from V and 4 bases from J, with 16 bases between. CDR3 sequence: CASSRLGLGADTQYF. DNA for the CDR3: TGCGCCAGCAGCCGACTGGGATTGGGGGCAGATACGCAGTATTTT.

The CDR3 protein is CASIKGYQETQYF. The CDR3 DNA follows: TGTGCCAGCATTAAGGGCTACCAAGAGACCCAGTACTTC. The rearrangement links TRBV2 to TRBJ2-5; D unresolved. Between the trimmed V and J ends, which lost 7 bases and 0 bases, there was a span of 9 bases. The CDR3 runs to 13 residues. In germline, CDR1 is SNHLY, CDR2 FYNNEI.

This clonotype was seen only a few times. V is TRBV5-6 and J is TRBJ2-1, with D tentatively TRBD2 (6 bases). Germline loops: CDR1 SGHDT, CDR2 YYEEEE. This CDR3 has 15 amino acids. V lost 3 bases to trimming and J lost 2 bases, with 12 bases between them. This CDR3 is CASSYETGAYNEQFF. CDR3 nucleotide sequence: TGTGCCAGCAGCTATGAGACGGGGGCCTACAATGAGCAGTTCTTC.

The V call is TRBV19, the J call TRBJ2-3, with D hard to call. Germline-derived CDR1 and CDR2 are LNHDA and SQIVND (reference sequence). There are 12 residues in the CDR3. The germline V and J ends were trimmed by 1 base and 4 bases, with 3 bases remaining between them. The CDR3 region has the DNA TGTGCCAGTAGTATAGTGCCAGATACGCAGTATTTT. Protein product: CASSIVPDTQYF.

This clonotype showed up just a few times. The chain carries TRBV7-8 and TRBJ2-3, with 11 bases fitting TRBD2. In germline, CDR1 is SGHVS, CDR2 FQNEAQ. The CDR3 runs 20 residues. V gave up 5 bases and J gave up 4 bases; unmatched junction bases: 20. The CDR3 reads CASSASSGRRPRFSADTQYF. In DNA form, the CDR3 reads TGTGCCAGCAGCGCCTCTAGCGGGAGGCGTCCCAGGTTTTCCGCAGATACGCAGTATTTT. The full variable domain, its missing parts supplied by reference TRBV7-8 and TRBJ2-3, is GAGVSQSPRYKVAKRGQDVALRCDPISGHVSLFWYQQALGQGPEFLTYFQNEAQLDKSGLPSDRFFAERPEGSVSTLKIQRTQQEDSAVYLCASSASSGRRPRFSADTQYFGPGTRLTVL.

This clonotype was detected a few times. Here the CDR3 reads CSASSRGREDEQFF. The CDR3 nucleotides are TGCAGTGCTTCCTCCCGCGGCCGGGAGGATGAGCAGTTCTTC. V is TRBV20-1 and J is TRBJ2-1; 7 nucleotides line up with TRBD2. The CDR3 has 14 amino acids. Germline V gene lookup returns CDR1 DFQATT and CDR2 SNEGSKA (reference sequence). After removal of 5 bases from V and 8 bases from J, the junction contained 12 bases not matched to a gene.